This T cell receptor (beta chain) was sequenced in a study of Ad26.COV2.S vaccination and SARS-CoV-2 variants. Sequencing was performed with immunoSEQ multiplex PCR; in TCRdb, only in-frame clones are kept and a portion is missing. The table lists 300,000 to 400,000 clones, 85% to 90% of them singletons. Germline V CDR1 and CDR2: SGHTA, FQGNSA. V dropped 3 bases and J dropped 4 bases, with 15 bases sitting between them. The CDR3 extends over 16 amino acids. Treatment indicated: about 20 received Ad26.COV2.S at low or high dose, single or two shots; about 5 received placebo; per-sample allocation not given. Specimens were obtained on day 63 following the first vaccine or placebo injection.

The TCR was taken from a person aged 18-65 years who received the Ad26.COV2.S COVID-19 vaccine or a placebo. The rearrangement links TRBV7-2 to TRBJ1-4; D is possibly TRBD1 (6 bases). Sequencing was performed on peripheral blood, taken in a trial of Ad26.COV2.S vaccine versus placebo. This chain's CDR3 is CASSFLSGTSNEKLFF. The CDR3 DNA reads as TGTGCCAGCAGCTTTCTGTCCGGGACAAGTAATGAAAAACTGTTTTTT.